This TCR beta chain was observed in a study of T cell responses to AZD1222 COVID-19 vaccine. Study findings and constraints: A mostly white British donor set with more females was recruited, and clonal diversity was possibly underestimated.

As concerns this clone: Its antigen is still unknown.

Profiling relied on immunoSEQ multiplex PCR, and the TCRdb table lists in-frame clones only, not all of them. This table holds 53,000 or so clones, about 85% found once. Unmatched junction bases numbered 5, after V lost 1 base and J lost 0 bases. In germline, CDR1 is LNHDA, CDR2 SQIVND (reference sequence). The CDR3 extends over 17 amino acids. The rearrangement links TRBV19 to TRBJ2-1, with 8 bases lining up with TRBD2. The sequence was collected from an adult in good health. This material consisted of peripheral blood, taken on day 0 of MenACWY control vaccination. Here the CDR3 reads CASSIGGGRPSYNEQFF. CDR3 nucleotide sequence: TGTGCCAGTAGTATAGGGGGCGGGAGGCCCTCCTACAATGAGCAGTTCTTC.